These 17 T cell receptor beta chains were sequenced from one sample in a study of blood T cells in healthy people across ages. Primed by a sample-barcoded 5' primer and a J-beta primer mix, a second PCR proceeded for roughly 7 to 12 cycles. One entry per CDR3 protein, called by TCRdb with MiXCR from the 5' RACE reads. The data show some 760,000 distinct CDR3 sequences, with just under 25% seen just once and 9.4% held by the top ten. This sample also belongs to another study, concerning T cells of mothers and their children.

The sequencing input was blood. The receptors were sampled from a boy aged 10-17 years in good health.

The CDR3 protein is CASSPRTSGRETQYF. CDR3 in DNA: TGTGCCAGCAGCCCAAGGACTAGCGGGAGAGAGACCCAGTACTTC. The chain couples TRBV7-3 to TRBJ2-5; 13 bases match TRBD2. J was trimmed by 4 bases and V by 5 bases; bases with no gene match: 4. The CDR3 length is 15 residues. Germline CDR1 SGHTA, CDR2 FQGTGA.

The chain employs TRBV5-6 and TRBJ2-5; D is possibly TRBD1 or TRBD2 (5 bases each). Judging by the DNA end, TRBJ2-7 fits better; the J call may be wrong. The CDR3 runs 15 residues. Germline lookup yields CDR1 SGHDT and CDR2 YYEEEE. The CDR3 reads CASSYSGTSIYEQYF. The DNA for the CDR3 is TGTGCCAGCAGCTACTCCGGGACCAGCATCTACGAGCAGTACTTC.

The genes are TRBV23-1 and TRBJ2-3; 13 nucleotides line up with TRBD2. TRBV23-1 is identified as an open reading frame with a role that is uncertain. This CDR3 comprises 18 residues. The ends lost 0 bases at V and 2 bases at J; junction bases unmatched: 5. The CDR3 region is CASSQSVGLAGHTDTQYF. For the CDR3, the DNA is TGCGCCAGCAGTCAATCGGTGGGACTAGCGGGGCACACAGATACGCAGTATTTT.

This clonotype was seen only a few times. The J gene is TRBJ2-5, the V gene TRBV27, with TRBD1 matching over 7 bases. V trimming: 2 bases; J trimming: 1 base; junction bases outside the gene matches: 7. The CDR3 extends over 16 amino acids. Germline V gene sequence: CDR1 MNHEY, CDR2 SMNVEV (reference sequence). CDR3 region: CASSLAPGQSQETQYF. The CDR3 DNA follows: TGTGCCAGCAGTTTAGCCCCGGGACAGAGCCAAGAGACCCAGTACTTC.

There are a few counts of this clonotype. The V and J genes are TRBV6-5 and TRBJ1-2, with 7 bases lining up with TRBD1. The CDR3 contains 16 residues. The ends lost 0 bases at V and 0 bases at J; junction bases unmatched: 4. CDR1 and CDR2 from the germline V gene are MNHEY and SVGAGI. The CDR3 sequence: CASSYSMGQTNYGYTF. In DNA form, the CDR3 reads TGTGCCAGCAGTTACTCGATGGGACAGACTAACTATGGCTACACCTTC.

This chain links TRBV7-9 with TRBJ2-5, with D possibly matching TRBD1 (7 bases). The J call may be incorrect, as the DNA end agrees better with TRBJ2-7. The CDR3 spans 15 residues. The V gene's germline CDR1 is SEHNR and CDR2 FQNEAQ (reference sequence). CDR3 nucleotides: TGTGCCAGCAGCAGAGTGCAGGGGGGCCTTTACGAGCAGTACTTC. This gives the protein CASSRVQGGLYEQYF.

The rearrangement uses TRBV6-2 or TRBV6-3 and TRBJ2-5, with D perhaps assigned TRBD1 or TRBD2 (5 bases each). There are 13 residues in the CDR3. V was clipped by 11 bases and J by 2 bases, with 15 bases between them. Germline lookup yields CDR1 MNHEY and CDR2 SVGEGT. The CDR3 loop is CAGRDAGQETQYF. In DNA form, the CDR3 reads TGTGCCGGTCGGGACGCCGGTCAAGAGACCCAGTACTTC.

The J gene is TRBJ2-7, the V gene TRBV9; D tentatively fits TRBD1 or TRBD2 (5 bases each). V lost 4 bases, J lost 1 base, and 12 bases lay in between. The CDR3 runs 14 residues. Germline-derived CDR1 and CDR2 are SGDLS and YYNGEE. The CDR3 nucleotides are TGTGCCAGCAGCATCCGGGACGGATCCTACGAGCAGTACTTC. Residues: CASSIRDGSYEQYF.

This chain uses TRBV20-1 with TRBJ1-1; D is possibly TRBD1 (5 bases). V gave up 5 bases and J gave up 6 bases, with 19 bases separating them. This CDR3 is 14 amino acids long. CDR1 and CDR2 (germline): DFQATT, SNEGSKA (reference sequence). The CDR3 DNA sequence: TGCAGTGCTTTACCCAGGGTAGTAATGGCTGAAGCTTTCTTT. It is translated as CSALPRVVMAEAFF.

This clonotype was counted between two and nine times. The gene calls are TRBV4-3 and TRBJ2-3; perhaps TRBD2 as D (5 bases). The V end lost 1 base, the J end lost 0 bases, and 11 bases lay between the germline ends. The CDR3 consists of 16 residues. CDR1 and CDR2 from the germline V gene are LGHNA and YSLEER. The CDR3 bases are TGCGCCAGCAGCCAAGTTCGAGGGCTTAGCACAGATACGCAGTATTTT. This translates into CASSQVRGLSTDTQYF.

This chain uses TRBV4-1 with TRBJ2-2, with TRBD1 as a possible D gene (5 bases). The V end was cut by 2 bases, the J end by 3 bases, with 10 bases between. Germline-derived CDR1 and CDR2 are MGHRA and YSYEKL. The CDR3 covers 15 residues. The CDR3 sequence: CASSQQGRDTGELFF. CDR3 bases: TGCGCCAGCAGCCAACAGGGTCGGGACACCGGGGAGCTGTTTTTT.

The DNA for the CDR3 is TGCAGTGCTAGGGGACCCCGACAGGATGCCTCGAACTATGGCTACACCTTC. Residues: CSARGPRQDASNYGYTF. The chain couples TRBV20-1 to TRBJ1-2; tentatively, D is TRBD1 (6 bases). From germline, CDR1 is DFQATT and CDR2 SNEGSKA (reference sequence). V shed 3 bases and J shed 2 bases, with 22 bases lying between them. The CDR3 length is 17 residues.

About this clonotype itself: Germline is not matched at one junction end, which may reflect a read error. The CDR3 nucleotides are TGTGCCAGCATGAGAAGCACAGATACGGAGTATTTT. Residues: CASMRSTDTEYF. J is TRBJ2-3 and V is TRBV12-3 or TRBV12-4; D not certain. This CDR3 is built from 12 residues.

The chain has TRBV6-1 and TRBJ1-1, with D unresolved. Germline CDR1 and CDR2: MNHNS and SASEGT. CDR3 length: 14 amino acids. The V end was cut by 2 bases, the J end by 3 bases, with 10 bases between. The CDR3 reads CASSELDGYTEAFF. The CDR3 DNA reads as TGTGCCAGCAGTGAACTCGACGGTTACACTGAAGCTTTCTTT.

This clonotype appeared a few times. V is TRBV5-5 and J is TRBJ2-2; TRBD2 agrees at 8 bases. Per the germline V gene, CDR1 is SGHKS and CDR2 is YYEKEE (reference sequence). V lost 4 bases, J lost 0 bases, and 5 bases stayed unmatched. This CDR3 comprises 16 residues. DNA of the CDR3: TGTGCCAGCAGCCCCATGCGGGGGGCGAACACCGGGGAGCTGTTTTTT. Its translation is CASSPMRGANTGELFF.

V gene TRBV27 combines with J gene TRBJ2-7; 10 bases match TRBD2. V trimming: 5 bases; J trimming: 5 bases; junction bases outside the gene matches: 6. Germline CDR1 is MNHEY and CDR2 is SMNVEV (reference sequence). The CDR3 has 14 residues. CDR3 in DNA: TGTGCCAGCAGTCAGCTAGCGGGAGTAAACGAGCAGTACTTC. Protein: CASSQLAGVNEQYF.

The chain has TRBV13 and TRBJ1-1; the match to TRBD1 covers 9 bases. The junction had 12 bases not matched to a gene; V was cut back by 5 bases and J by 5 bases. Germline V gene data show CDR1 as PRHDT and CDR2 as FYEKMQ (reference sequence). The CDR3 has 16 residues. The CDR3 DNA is TGTGCCAGCAGCCCCGGGACAGGGCCCGAGGCGACTGAAGCTTTCTTT. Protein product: CASSPGTGPEATEAFF.